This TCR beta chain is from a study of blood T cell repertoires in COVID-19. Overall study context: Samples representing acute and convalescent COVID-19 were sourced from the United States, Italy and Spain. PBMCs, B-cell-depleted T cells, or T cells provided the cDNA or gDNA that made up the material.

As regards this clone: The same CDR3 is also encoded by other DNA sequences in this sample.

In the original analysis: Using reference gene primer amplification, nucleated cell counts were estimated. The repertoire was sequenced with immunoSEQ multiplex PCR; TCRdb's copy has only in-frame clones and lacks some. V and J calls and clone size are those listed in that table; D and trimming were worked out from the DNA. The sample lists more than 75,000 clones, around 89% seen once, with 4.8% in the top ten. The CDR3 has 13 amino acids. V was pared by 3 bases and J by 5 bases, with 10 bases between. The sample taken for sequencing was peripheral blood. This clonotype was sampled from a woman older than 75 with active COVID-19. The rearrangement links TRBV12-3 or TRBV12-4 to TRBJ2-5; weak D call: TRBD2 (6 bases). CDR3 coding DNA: TGTGCCAGCAGTTTTCGGGGGTTCGAGACCCAGTACTTC. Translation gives CASSFRGFETQYF.